This T cell receptor beta chain was observed in a study of beta chain features in type 1 diabetes. Study-level points and caveats: Insertion counts at VDJ junctions were lower in type 1 diabetes patients, who also showed more deletions there. PCR might favor shorter templates, but any such skew would affect patients and controls equally. Among all four CD4+ subsets, Type 1 diabetes patients had TCRB CDR3s that were moderately but significantly shorter.

Expressed TCRB transcripts were sequenced because the entire RNA isolate underwent reverse transcription. Some clones are missing from TCRdb's copy, which holds only in-frame ones; the method was immunoSEQ multiplex PCR. The sample shows 300,000 to 450,000 clones, 8.5% to 10% of them seen only once. Points on this clone: Its antigen is not known.

The V gene's germline CDR1 is SEHNR and CDR2 FQNEAQ (reference sequence). V lost 1 base to trimming and J lost 8 bases, with 15 bases between them. The CDR3 contains 15 residues. Material: central memory CD4+ T cells from blood. The TCR was taken from a man aged 30 to 39 with type 1 diabetes. V usage is TRBV7-9 and J usage is TRBJ1-5; no firm D call. Here the CDR3 reads CASSLGLSRDEPQHF. The CDR3 DNA sequence: TGTGCCAGCAGCTTAGGGCTCTCTAGGGATGAGCCCCAGCATTTT.